One and the same sample provided the 12 T cell receptor beta chains below, sequenced in a study of early T cells in non-severe SARS-CoV-2 infection. Using its own MiXCR run on the 5' RACE reads, TCRdb lists one record per CDR3 protein. Of roughly 110,000 distinct CDR3 sequences in the sample, 11% are singletons; the top ten hold more than 6.5%. The sequencing sample was made of whole blood. The origin of the receptors is an adult who was a healthcare worker with PCR-confirmed SARS-CoV-2 infection or an uninfected control (not recorded which).

This clonotype was seen repeatedly, ten times or more. The chain combines TRBV20-1 with TRBJ1-3; D call uncertain. CDR1 and CDR2 from the germline V gene are DFQATT and SNEGSKA (reference sequence). The ends were cut back, 3 bases at V and 8 bases at J, with 11 bases in the middle. The CDR3 has 12 amino acids. In DNA form, the CDR3 reads TGCAGTGCTAGTTTGGGCGGGCACACCATATATTTT. It translates to CSASLGGHTIYF.

This clonotype was detected a few times. This chain uses TRBV5-1 with TRBJ2-3; D remains ambiguous. The germline V gene has CDR1 SGHRS and CDR2 YFSETQ. V was cut by 8 bases and J by 9 bases, with 16 bases left in between. The CDR3 length is 12 residues. CDR3 coding DNA: TGCGCCAGGTCCCAACCGAGGAGAACGCAGTATTTT. Its translation is CARSQPRRTQYF.

This chain joins TRBV5-6 and TRBJ2-5; D is unresolved. Germline V gives CDR1 SGHDT, CDR2 YYEEEE. The CDR3 extends over 14 amino acids. Trimming cost V 0 bases and J 4 bases, with 10 bases left between them. CDR3 residues: CASSLGKVGETQYF. CDR3 DNA sequence: TGTGCCAGCAGCTTGGGTAAGGTCGGAGAGACCCAGTACTTC. Using reference TRBV5-6 and TRBJ2-5 for the parts outside the CDR3, the full variable domain is DAGVTQSPTHLIKTRGQQVTLRCSPKSGHDTVSWYQQALGQGPQFIFQYYEEEERQRGNFPDRFSGHQFPNYSSELNVNALLLGDSALYLCASSLGKVGETQYFGPGTRLLVL.

This clonotype has at least ten counts. The chain couples TRBV28 to TRBJ1-1; the D is unclear. The CDR3 loop spans 14 amino acids. From germline, CDR1 is MDHEN and CDR2 SYDVKM. Trimming shortened V by 3 bases and J by 8 bases, and 16 bases separated the two germline ends. CDR3 coding DNA: TGTGCCAGCAGTTTTCGGCCCGCGATGAGGGAAGCTTTCTTT. It codes for CASSFRPAMREAFF.

The sample holds a few counts of this clonotype. V and J are TRBV11-2 and TRBJ2-5; 9 bases are shared with TRBD2. After removal of 4 bases from V and 7 bases from J, the junction contained 7 bases not matched to a gene. Germline V lookup: CDR1 SGHAT, CDR2 FQNNGV. This CDR3 is 14 amino acids long. The CDR3, as DNA: TGTGCCAGCAGCTCCTTAGCGGGAGAAGGGACCCAGTACTTC. It codes for CASSSLAGEGTQYF.

This clonotype appeared a few times. J is TRBJ2-4 and V is TRBV20-1; 9 positions match TRBD2. Germline CDR1 and CDR2: DFQATT and SNEGSKA (reference sequence). This CDR3 region has 16 residues. V shed 3 bases, J shed 0 bases, and the junction held 6 bases outside the gene matches. The CDR3 DNA sequence: TGCAGTGCTAGGGCTAGCGGGGAACTAGCCAAAAACATTCAGTACTTC. Its translation is CSARASGELAKNIQYF.

The chain combines TRBV20-1 with TRBJ2-3; possibly TRBD1 for D (6 bases). The germline CDR1 and CDR2 sequences are DFQATT and SNEGSKA (reference sequence). V was shortened by 7 bases and J by 1 base, with 12 bases between the two germline ends. The CDR3 is 13 amino acids. The CDR3 coding sequence is TGCAGTGTAGACAGGACGGGCACAGATACGCAGTATTTT. It codes for CSVDRTGTDTQYF.

This chain connects TRBV10-3 to TRBJ1-1, with D tentatively TRBD1 (6 bases). Germline-derived CDR1 and CDR2 are ENHRY and SYGVKD. This CDR3 comprises 12 residues. V dropped 3 bases and J dropped 11 bases, with 13 bases sitting between them. CDR3: CAISESHRDAFF. Written as DNA, the CDR3 is TGTGCCATCAGTGAATCCCACAGGGATGCTTTCTTT.

This clonotype has at least ten counts. The DNA for the CDR3 is TGTGCCAGCAGCCCGTCCGGGACAGGGGAGACCCAGTACTTC. Encoded protein: CASSPSGTGETQYF. The rearrangement joins TRBV11-2 to TRBJ2-5; the match to TRBD1 covers 9 bases. Germline CDR1 is SGHAT and CDR2 is FQNNGV. The CDR3 covers 14 residues. The J segment lost 5 bases and the V segment lost 5 bases, leaving 6 bases of the junction unmatched.

The sample holds many counts of this clonotype. The genes are TRBV7-8 and TRBJ2-5; the match to TRBD1 covers 7 bases. This CDR3 spans 15 amino acids. CDR1 is SGHVS, CDR2 FQNEAQ, per germline. Trimming cost V 0 bases and J 1 base; bases outside gene matches: 2. The chain's CDR3 is CASSLAGQTQETQYF. In DNA, the CDR3 is TGTGCCAGCAGCTTAGCGGGACAGACCCAAGAGACCCAGTACTTC.

This clonotype was detected ten times or more. The chain joins TRBV10-2 to TRBJ2-1; D is perhaps TRBD1 (5 bases). CDR3 length: 13 residues. Germline CDR1 WSHSY, CDR2 SAAADI. V was shortened by 4 bases and J by 3 bases, with 7 bases between the two germline ends. In DNA form, the CDR3 reads TGCGCCAGCAGTGCAGGGTTCTACAATGAGCAGTTCTTC. Translation gives CASSAGFYNEQFF.

At least ten counts were recorded for this clonotype. CDR3 in amino acids: CASSAAGAIGANVLTF. The CDR3 nucleotides read TGTGCCAGCAGCGCAGCGGGGGCAATAGGGGCCAACGTCCTGACTTTC. The chain couples TRBV6-1 to TRBJ2-6, with TRBD2 matching over 8 bases. CDR1 is MNHNS, CDR2 SASEGT, per germline. V was clipped by 6 bases and J by 4 bases; unmatched bases: 8. This CDR3 is 16 amino acids long.